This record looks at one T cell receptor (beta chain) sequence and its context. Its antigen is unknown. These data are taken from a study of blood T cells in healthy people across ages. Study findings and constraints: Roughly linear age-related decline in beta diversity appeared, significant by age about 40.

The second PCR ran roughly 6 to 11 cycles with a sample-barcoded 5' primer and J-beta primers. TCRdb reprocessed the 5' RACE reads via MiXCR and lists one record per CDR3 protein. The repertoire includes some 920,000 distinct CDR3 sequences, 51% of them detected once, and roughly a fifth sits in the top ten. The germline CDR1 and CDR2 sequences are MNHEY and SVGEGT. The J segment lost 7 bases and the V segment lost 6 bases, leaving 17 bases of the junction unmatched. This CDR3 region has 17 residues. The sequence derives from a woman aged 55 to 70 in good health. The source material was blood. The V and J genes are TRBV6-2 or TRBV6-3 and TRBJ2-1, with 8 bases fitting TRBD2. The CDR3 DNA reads TGTGCCAGCAGAAAGGGATTCGCGGGAGGCCTGGTGAATGAGCAGTTCTTC. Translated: CASRKGFAGGLVNEQFF.